This is a list of T cell receptor beta chains from one sample in a study of cytomegalovirus exposure and HLA in healthy donors. TCRdb's copy holds only in-frame clones and misses some; the assay was immunoSEQ multiplex PCR. The sample spans more than 75,000 clones; the ten largest clones claim 15%. The sample consisted of PBMCs. The receptors here all came from a middle-aged man in good health and CMV-seropositive. Each CDR3 is given with its conserved first and last residue. A D gene is named only where the DNA matches it firmly.

V: TRBV10-3
length: 15
J: TRBJ2-2
D: TRBD1
DNA: TGTGTATCCAATCGTGGGACAGGGCAGCCCGGGGAGCTGTTTTTT
CDR3: CVSNRGTGQPGELFF

V: TRBV5-1
length: 15
J: TRBJ1-3
D: .
DNA: TGCGCCAGCAGCTTACAGCCCGACTCTGGAAACACCATATATTTT
CDR3: CASSLQPDSGNTIYF

V: TRBV7-2
length: 16
J: TRBJ2-2
D: TRBD2
DNA: TGTGCCAGCAGCTTTGGGGGACTAGCGGGAACCGGGGAGCTGTTTTTT
CDR3: CASSFGGLAGTGELFF

V: TRBV9
length: 14
J: TRBJ2-7
D: .
DNA: TGTGCCAGCAGCGTCGACAGAGATGCCTACGAGCAGTACTTC
CDR3: CASSVDRDAYEQYF

V: TRBV30
length: 19
J: TRBJ2-4
D: TRBD1
DNA: TGTGCCTGGAGACTCCGGACAGGGGGCGCACGTCTAGCCAAAAACATTCAGTACTTC
CDR3: CAWRLRTGGARLAKNIQYF

V: TRBV30
length: 12
J: TRBJ2-1
D: .
DNA: TGTGCCTTGGGACTCCCTCAGAATGAGCAGTTCTTC
CDR3: CALGLPQNEQFF

V: TRBV27
length: 14
J: TRBJ2-1
D: TRBD2
DNA: TGTGCCAGCAGTTTGGAGCGGGAGGGGAATGAGCAGTTCTTC
CDR3: CASSLEREGNEQFF

V: TRBV9
length: 14
J: TRBJ1-1
D: .
DNA: TGTGCCAGCAGCGCCAGGGAGGGGAACACTGAAGCTTTCTTT
CDR3: CASSAREGNTEAFF

V: TRBV5-4
length: 16
J: TRBJ2-7
D: .
DNA: TGTGCCAGCAGCTTGGAAAGGAACCGCGGCTCCTACGAGCAGTACTTC
CDR3: CASSLERNRGSYEQYF

V: TRBV12-5
length: 18
J: TRBJ1-5
D: .
DNA: TGTGCTAGTGGTTTGGTAAGGTTGGGAGTCTCTAGCAATCAGCCCCAGCATTTT
CDR3: CASGLVRLGVSSNQPQHF

V: TRBV4-1
length: 15
J: TRBJ2-5
D: .
DNA: TGCGCCAGCAGCCAAGGACACTTGTACCAAGAGACCCAGTACTTC
CDR3: CASSQGHLYQETQYF

V: TRBV30
length: 14
J: TRBJ2-7
D: .
DNA: TGTGCCTGGAGCTCCGGGACTCCGATTTACGAGCAGTACTTC
CDR3: CAWSSGTPIYEQYF

V: TRBV5-1
length: 15
J: TRBJ2-3
D: .
DNA: TGCGCCAGCAGCACCAACCGGGACTTCCCTCGAACGCAGTATTTT
CDR3: CASSTNRDFPRTQYF

V: TRBV30
length: 13
J: TRBJ1-1
D: TRBD1
DNA: TGTGCCTGGAGTCCCGGGACAGACACTGAAGCTTTCTTT
CDR3: CAWSPGTDTEAFF

V: TRBV4-1
length: 14
J: TRBJ2-7
D: TRBD1
DNA: TGCGCCAGCAGCCACACGACAGGGTCCTACGAGCAGTACTTC
CDR3: CASSHTTGSYEQYF

V: TRBV11-2
length: 18
J: TRBJ2-1
D: TRBD1
DNA: TGTGCCAGCAGCTTCCGCCGTGGACGAAAGAAGGGACAGAATGAGCAGTTCTTC
CDR3: CASSFRRGRKKGQNEQFF

V: TRBV13
length: 14
J: TRBJ2-7
D: TRBD1
DNA: TGTGCCAGCAGCTCAGGGACAGGGATCGACGAGCAGTACTTC
CDR3: CASSSGTGIDEQYF

V: TRBV11-2
length: 13
J: TRBJ2-5
D: TRBD1
DNA: TGTGCCAGCAGCTTAGCACAGGGGGAGACCCAGTACTTC
CDR3: CASSLAQGETQYF

V: TRBV28
length: 14
J: TRBJ1-4
D: .
DNA: TGTGCCAGCAGTTTCACGGGGGGGAATGAAAAACTGTTTTTT
CDR3: CASSFTGGNEKLFF